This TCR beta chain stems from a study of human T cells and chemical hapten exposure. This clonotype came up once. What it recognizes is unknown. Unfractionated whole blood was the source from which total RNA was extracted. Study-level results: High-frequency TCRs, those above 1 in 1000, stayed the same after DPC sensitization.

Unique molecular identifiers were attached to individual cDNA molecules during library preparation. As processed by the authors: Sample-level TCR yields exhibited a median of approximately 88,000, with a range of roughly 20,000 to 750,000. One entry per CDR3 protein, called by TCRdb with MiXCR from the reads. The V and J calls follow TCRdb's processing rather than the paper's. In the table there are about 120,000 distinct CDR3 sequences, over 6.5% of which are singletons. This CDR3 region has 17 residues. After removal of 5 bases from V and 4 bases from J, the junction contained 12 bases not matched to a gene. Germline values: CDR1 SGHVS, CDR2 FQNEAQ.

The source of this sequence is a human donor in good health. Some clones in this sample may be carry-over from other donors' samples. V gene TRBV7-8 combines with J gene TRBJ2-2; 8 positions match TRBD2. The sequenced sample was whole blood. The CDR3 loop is CASSRPRAGGSTGELFF. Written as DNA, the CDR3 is TGTGCCAGCAGCCGCCCCCGGGCGGGAGGTAGCACCGGGGAGCTGTTTTTT.